This TCR beta chain was sequenced for a study of T cell repertoires in cytomegalovirus infection. Trimming took 1 base from V and 1 from J, leaving 12 bases between them. Germline-derived CDR1 and CDR2 are LGHNA and YSLEER. The CDR3 length is 16 residues. TCRdb redid the calling of the reads with MiXCR, one entry per CDR3 protein. The profile covers nearly 70,000 distinct CDR3 sequences, with about 23% appearing a single time and 60% to 85% taken by the ten largest. Study-wide points: The ex vivo response showed dominance by HLA-C-restricted CMV-specific TCR beta clonotypes. Summed frequency of public TCR beta families distinguished CMV carriers with the relevant HLA.

Notes on this clonotype: Its target is not known.

The TCR comes from a human donor in good health (CMV status not recorded). Some clones in this sample may be carry-over from other donors' samples. The V gene is TRBV4-3, the J gene TRBJ2-3; weak D call: TRBD2 (6 bases). The sample comprised PBMCs, sequenced either directly or after in vitro stimulation (not recorded which). CDR3: CASSQGTTLGTDTQYF. In nucleotides, the CDR3 is TGCGCCAGCAGCCAAGGGACTACCTTGGGCACAGATACGCAGTATTTT.